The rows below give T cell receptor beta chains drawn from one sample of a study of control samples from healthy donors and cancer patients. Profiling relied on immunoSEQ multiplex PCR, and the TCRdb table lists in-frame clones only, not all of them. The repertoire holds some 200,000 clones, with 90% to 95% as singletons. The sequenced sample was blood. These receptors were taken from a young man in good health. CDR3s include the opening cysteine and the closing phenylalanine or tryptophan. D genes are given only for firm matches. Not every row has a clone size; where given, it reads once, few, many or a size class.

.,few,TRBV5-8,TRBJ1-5,TGTGCCAGCAGCCAGACCAGGGATCTGGGCAATCAGCCCCAGCATTTT,CASSQTRDLGNQPQHF
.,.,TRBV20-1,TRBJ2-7,TGCAGTGCTGGACAGTCAGCGGAGCAGTACTTC,CSAGQSAEQYF
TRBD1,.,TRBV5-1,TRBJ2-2,TGCGCCAGCAGCCCAGAACAGGGGGCTACCCCCTTTATCGGGGAGCTGTTTTTT,CASSPEQGATPFIGELFF
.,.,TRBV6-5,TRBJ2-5,TGTGCCAGCCGGCGGGGTTTTGGGGAGACCCAGTACTTC,CASRRGFGETQYF
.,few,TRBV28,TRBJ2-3,TGTGCCAGCAGTCTCACGGGACTCTACACAGATACGCAGTATTTT,CASSLTGLYTDTQYF
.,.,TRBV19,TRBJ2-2,TGTGCCAGTAGTACTCCCCGGAGGGGCACCGGGGAGCTGTTTTTT,CASSTPRRGTGELFF
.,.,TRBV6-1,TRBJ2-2,TGTGCCAGCAGTGAAGGGATCGGGTGGAACACCGGGGAGCTGTTTTTT,CASSEGIGWNTGELFF
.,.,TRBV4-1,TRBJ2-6,TGCGCCAGCAGCCCAGGTCCTAAGCCTGGGGCCAACGTCCTGACTTTC,CASSPGPKPGANVLTF
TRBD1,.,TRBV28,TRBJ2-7,TGTGCCAGCAGTTTATTTGTCGGGGGACAGGGAGAAGAGCAGTACTTC,CASSLFVGGQGEEQYF
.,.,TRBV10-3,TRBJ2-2,TGTGCCATCAAGGGGGTAACGCCGGGCGAGGGGGAGCTGTTTTTT,CAIKGVTPGEGELFF
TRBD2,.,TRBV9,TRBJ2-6,TGTGCCAGCAGCGGTCCCGGGACTAGCTCCTCTGGGGCCAACGTCCTGACTTTC,CASSGPGTSSSGANVLTF
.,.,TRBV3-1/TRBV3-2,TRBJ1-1,TGTGCCAGCAGCCCATGGACAGCGAACACTGAAGCTTTCTTT,CASSPWTANTEAFF
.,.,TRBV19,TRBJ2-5,TGTGCCAGTAGTAAGGAGGGTCGCCAAGAGACCCAGTACTTC,CASSKEGRQETQYF
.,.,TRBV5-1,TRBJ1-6,TGCGCCAGCAGCTTAACGGGACAAAATAATTCACCCCTCCACTTT,CASSLTGQNNSPLHF
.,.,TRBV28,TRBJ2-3,TGTGCCAGCAGTTCACGGATGGTGAAGGGGACAGATACGCAGTATTTT,CASSSRMVKGTDTQYF
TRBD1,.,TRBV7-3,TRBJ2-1,TGTGCCAGCAGCAGTACCGGGACAGGGAAGTTCTTC,CASSSTGTGKFF
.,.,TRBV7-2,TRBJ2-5,TGTGCCAGCAGCTTAGGTACAGGGACCCAAGAGACCCAGTACTTC,CASSLGTGTQETQYF
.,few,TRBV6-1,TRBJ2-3,TGTGCCAGCAGTGGGGGACAGGGGCTCTCTCCTAGCGGGGAGCCAGATACGCAGTATTTT,CASSGGQGLSPSGEPDTQYF
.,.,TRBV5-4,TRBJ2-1,TGTGCCAGCAGCTTGGACAGGGCGGTCTACAATGAGCAGTTCTTC,CASSLDRAVYNEQFF
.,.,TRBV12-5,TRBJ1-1,TGTGCTAGTGGTTTCGGAGGCCAGAACCCGGAAGCTTTCTTT,CASGFGGQNPEAFF
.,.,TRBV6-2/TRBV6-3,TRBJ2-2,TGTGCCAGCAGTTATGGGGGCACCGGGGAGCTGTTTTTT,CASSYGGTGELFF
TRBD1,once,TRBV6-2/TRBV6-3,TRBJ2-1,TGTGCCAGCAGTTACTCGAGGACAGGGGGCTTAGGCTCCTACAATGAGCAGTTCTTC,CASSYSRTGGLGSYNEQFF
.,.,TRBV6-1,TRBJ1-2,TGTGCCAGCAGTGAAGGCAGGGTTTATGGCTACACCTTC,CASSEGRVYGYTF
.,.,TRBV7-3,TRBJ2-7,TGTGCCAGCAGCTTAACTATTTTGCTTTCGGAGGAGCAGTACTTC,CASSLTILLSEEQYF
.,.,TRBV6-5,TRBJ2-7,TGTGCCAGCATCGATAACTACGAGCAGTACTTC,CASIDNYEQYF
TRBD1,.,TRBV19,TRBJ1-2,TGTGCCAGTAGCCACGGACAGGTTGTTAACTATGGCTACACCTTC,CASSHGQVVNYGYTF
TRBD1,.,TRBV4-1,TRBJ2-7,TGCGCCAGCAGCCAAGATAGAGGGGGCATCTACGAGCAGTACTTC,CASSQDRGGIYEQYF
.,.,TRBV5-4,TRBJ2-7,TGTGCCAGCAGCTCGCGGACAAACCACTACGAGCAGTACTTC,CASSSRTNHYEQYF
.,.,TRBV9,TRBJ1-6,TGTGCCAGCAGCGAACCTCAGGGTCCGGGTATTTCACCCCTCCACTTT,CASSEPQGPGISPLHF
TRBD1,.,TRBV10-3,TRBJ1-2,TGTGCCATCAGGACGACGACAGGGGGCTTTGGCTACACCTTC,CAIRTTTGGFGYTF